One sample yielded the 26 T cell receptor beta chains listed below, sequenced in a study of blood T cell repertoires in COVID-19. Profiling relied on immunoSEQ multiplex PCR, and the TCRdb table lists in-frame clones only, not all of them. The table has a few hundred thousand clones, roughly 84% seen once. The sample was PBMCs or T cells enriched from blood (not recorded which). Receptor source: a woman in her twenties or thirties who had recovered from COVID-19.

The chain links TRBV5-1 to TRBJ2-1; D is ambiguous. There are 14 residues in the CDR3. Germline V CDR1 and CDR2: SGHRS, YFSETQ. Trimming left V 4 bases short and J 5 bases short, with 13 bases between. This CDR3 reads CASSLQWSDNEQFF. Written as DNA, the CDR3 is TGCGCCAGCAGCCTACAATGGAGCGACAATGAGCAGTTCTTC.

The gene calls are TRBV7-2 and TRBJ1-6, with no clear D. V was trimmed by 1 base and J by 6 bases, leaving 10 bases between them. Germline lookup yields CDR1 SGHTA and CDR2 FQGNSA. This CDR3 comprises 15 residues. The CDR3 region is CASSLVAGINSPLHF. CDR3 DNA sequence: TGTGCCAGCAGCTTAGTGGCAGGCATTAATTCACCCCTCCACTTT.

The J gene is TRBJ1-1, the V gene TRBV7-2; TRBD1 matches 9 bases. Per germline, CDR1 SGHTA and CDR2 FQGNSA. The CDR3 has 15 amino acids. V was pared by 3 bases and J by 2 bases, with 4 bases of the junction left unmatched. The CDR3 DNA follows: TGTGCCAGCAGCTTCGTGGGACAGGGTAACACTGAAGCTTTCTTT. Protein: CASSFVGQGNTEAFF.

The chain recombines TRBV5-5 with TRBJ1-2; the D is unclear. V gave up 5 bases and J gave up 4 bases, with 18 bases separating them. Per the germline V gene, CDR1 is SGHKS and CDR2 is YYEKEE (reference sequence). The CDR3 is 15 amino acids. The CDR3 loop is CASRPSWVGVYGYTF. The DNA for the CDR3 is TGTGCCAGCAGACCAAGCTGGGTGGGCGTCTATGGCTACACCTTC.

The gene calls are TRBV9 and TRBJ2-1, with no clear D. Trimming left V 0 bases short and J 0 bases short, with 10 bases between. Germline V gene data show CDR1 as SGDLS and CDR2 as YYNGEE. The CDR3 contains 16 residues. In nucleotides, the CDR3 is TGTGCCAGCAGCGTAGGGGCCCCCAGCTCCTACAATGAGCAGTTCTTC. It specifies CASSVGAPSSYNEQFF.

This sequence joins TRBV28 and TRBJ1-2; D possibly corresponds to TRBD1 (5 bases). Germline values: CDR1 MDHEN, CDR2 SYDVKM. V lost 4 bases, J lost 1 base, and 13 bases lay in between. The CDR3 covers 15 residues. DNA of the CDR3: TGTGCCAGCAGTTCCATCGGGGGGGATAACTATGGCTACACCTTC. Its protein product is CASSSIGGDNYGYTF.

This clone was seen more than once but under ten times. The chain recombines TRBV7-8 with TRBJ1-5; TRBD1 matches at 8 bases. CDR3 length equals 14 residues. Germline assignment: CDR1 SGHVS and CDR2 FQNEAQ. V dropped 3 bases and J dropped 2; count of bases not matched to a gene: 0. The CDR3 DNA follows: TGTGCCAGCAGCTTGACAGGGGGCAATCAGCCCCAGCATTTT. It encodes CASSLTGGNQPQHF.

The rearrangement joins TRBV28 to TRBJ1-2; the match to TRBD1 covers 8 bases. CDR1 is MDHEN and CDR2 is SYDVKM in the germline V gene. The CDR3 has 12 residues. Unmatched junction bases numbered 2, after V lost 3 bases and J lost 8 bases. The CDR3 DNA is TGTGCCAGCAGTTTGACAGGGGCCGGCTACACCTTC. This gives the protein CASSLTGAGYTF.

The chain joins TRBV5-6 to TRBJ1-6; 8 bases fit TRBD1. There are 13 residues in the CDR3. Germline V gene sequence: CDR1 SGHDT, CDR2 YYEEEE. Trimming removed 2 bases from V and 11 bases from J; junction bases left unmatched: 3. The CDR3 sequence: CASSFGQGPPLHF. As DNA, the CDR3 is TGTGCCAGCAGCTTCGGACAGGGACCACCCCTCCACTTT.

The J gene is TRBJ1-6, the V gene TRBV3-1 (or the pseudogene TRBV3-2); weak D call: TRBD1 (5 bases). The CDR3 consists of 18 residues. Germline V gene data show CDR1 as LGHDT and CDR2 as YNNKEL (reference sequence). V shed 0 bases and J shed 0 bases, with 12 bases lying between them. CDR3 DNA sequence: TGTGCCAGCAGCCAAGAGACAGCACGAGCCTCCTATAATTCACCCCTCCACTTT. As protein: CASSQETARASYNSPLHF.

For this clone: Other DNA sequences in this sample translate to the same CDR3. The gene calls are TRBV11-3 and TRBJ2-1, with TRBD2 matching over 11 bases. The V segment lost 2 bases and the J segment 5 bases; nucleotides outside the gene matches: 2. Per the germline V gene, CDR1 is SGHNT and CDR2 is YENEEA. The length of the CDR3 is 15 residues. The chain's CDR3 is CASSLLAGGHNEQFF. For the CDR3, the DNA is TGTGCCAGCAGCTTACTAGCGGGGGGCCACAATGAGCAGTTCTTC.

The CDR3 DNA reads as TGTGCCAGCAGCTTAGACAGGGTGAACACTGAAGCTTTCTTT. It encodes CASSLDRVNTEAFF. This sequence joins TRBV5-4 and TRBJ1-1, with 7 bases matching TRBD1. CDR1 and CDR2 from the germline V gene are SGHNT and YYREEE (reference sequence). The CDR3 is 14 residues long. V was clipped by 2 bases and J by 0 bases; unmatched bases: 1.

J is TRBJ1-2 and V is TRBV19, with D unclear. The CDR3 consists of 13 residues. The germline gives CDR1 LNHDA, CDR2 SQIVND (reference sequence). The ends were cut back, 6 bases at V and 4 bases at J, with 12 bases in the middle. CDR3 in DNA: TGTGCCAGTAGATCAAACAGCCGCTATGGCTACACCTTC. Residues: CASRSNSRYGYTF.

The genes are TRBV15 and TRBJ2-1; 8 bases align to TRBD1. The V gene's germline CDR1 is LNHNV and CDR2 YYDKDF (reference sequence). With 5 bases clipped from V and 3 bases from J, the junction kept 12 bases outside the gene matches. CDR3 length: 17 amino acids. The CDR3 coding sequence is TGTGCCACCAGCGGTCCGAACAGGGGGAGTTTCTACAATGAGCAGTTCTTC. Encoded protein: CATSGPNRGSFYNEQFF. Complete variable domain (other parts from reference TRBV15 and TRBJ2-1): DAMVIQNPRYQVTQFGKPVTLSCSQTLNHNVMYWYQQKSSQAPKLLFHYYDKDFNNEADTPDNFQSRRPNTSFCFLDIRSPGLGDTAMYLCATSGPNRGSFYNEQFFGPGTRLTVL.

The rearrangement uses TRBV7-9 and TRBJ1-3; no definite D call. CDR3 length: 15 residues. Trimming pared 5 bases from V and 0 bases from J, leaving 11 bases between. CDR1 is SEHNR and CDR2 is FQNEAQ in the germline V gene (reference sequence). The CDR3 sequence is CASSPDGSSGNTIYF. Written as DNA, the CDR3 is TGTGCCAGCAGCCCGGACGGGAGCTCTGGAAACACCATATATTTT.

The rearrangement joins TRBV4-1 to TRBJ2-1; 16 positions agree with TRBD2. The V segment lost 0 bases and the J segment 9 bases; nucleotides outside the gene matches: 11. Germline CDR1 and CDR2: MGHRA and YSYEKL. The CDR3 extends over 19 amino acids. The CDR3 loop reads CASSQDELGLAGGPVEQFF. The CDR3 coding sequence is TGCGCCAGCAGCCAAGATGAACTGGGACTAGCGGGGGGGCCAGTTGAGCAGTTCTTC.

This chain joins TRBV28 and TRBJ1-5; D is perhaps TRBD1 (5 bases). The CDR3 sequence is 16 residues long. The germline CDR1 and CDR2 sequences are MDHEN and SYDVKM. Trimming took off 1 base at V and 3 bases at J, with 13 bases between the two ends. The CDR3 reads CASSLYAQVLNQPQHF. CDR3 coding DNA: TGTGCCAGCAGTTTATACGCACAGGTCCTCAATCAGCCCCAGCATTTT.

The chain links TRBV28 to TRBJ2-5, with 8 nucleotides matching TRBD2. CDR3 length: 16 amino acids. With 2 bases clipped from V and 1 base from J, the junction kept 6 bases outside the gene matches. Germline CDR1 reads MDHEN; CDR2 reads SYDVKM. The CDR3 coding sequence is TGTGCCAGCAGTTTAGGGGCGCGGGGGGCCCAAGAGACCCAGTACTTC. This sequence encodes CASSLGARGAQETQYF.

This clone has just one count. This sequence joins TRBV30 and TRBJ1-5; 7 nucleotides agree with TRBD1. Germline V gene data show CDR1 as GTSNPN and CDR2 as SVGIG (reference sequence). The CDR3 totals 15 residues. V was pared by 1 base and J by 0 bases, with 3 bases of the junction left unmatched. Here the CDR3 DNA reads TGTGCCTGGAGTGGAGGGACAGTTAGCAATCAGCCCCAGCATTTT. This translates into CAWSGGTVSNQPQHF.

This clone was counted a single time. This rearrangement joins TRBV6-5 to TRBJ1-1, with D perhaps TRBD1 (5 bases). CDR3 length: 14 residues. The ends were cut back, 2 bases at V and 7 bases at J, with 14 bases in the middle. Germline values: CDR1 MNHEY, CDR2 SVGAGI. In DNA, the CDR3 is TGTGCCAGCAGTTACGCCGGAGGGGCGAGTGAAGCTTTCTTT. Protein product: CASSYAGGASEAFF.

This clone showed up just a few times. The chain couples TRBV10-1 to TRBJ1-1; 11 bases match TRBD1. The CDR3 spans 18 residues. The V segment lost 2 bases and the J segment 0 bases; nucleotides outside the gene matches: 8. The V gene's germline CDR1 is WNHNN and CDR2 SYGVQD (reference sequence). In DNA, the CDR3 is TGCGCCAGCAGTGAGCCCCCGGGACAGGGGGAGCTGAACACTGAAGCTTTCTTT. Translating gives CASSEPPGQGELNTEAFF.

The rearrangement uses TRBV9 and TRBJ2-1; TRBD2 matches at 9 bases. Trimming at V came to 3 bases and at J to 10 bases, leaving 14 bases not matched to a gene. Germline-derived CDR1 and CDR2 are SGDLS and YYNGEE. The CDR3 is made up of 16 amino acids. This chain's CDR3 is CASSGSGGYPIWEQFF. The CDR3, as DNA: TGTGCCAGCAGCGGGAGCGGGGGGTACCCAATTTGGGAGCAGTTCTTC.

The chain is built from TRBV19 and TRBJ2-5; 10 bases fit TRBD1. V shed 3 bases, J shed 9 bases, and the junction held 10 bases outside the gene matches. This CDR3 comprises 15 residues. Germline V lookup: CDR1 LNHDA, CDR2 SQIVND (reference sequence). This CDR3 reads CASSIPGQGKEAQYF. CDR3 nucleotides: TGTGCCAGTAGTATTCCGGGACAGGGGAAAGAAGCCCAGTACTTC.

The V call is TRBV6-5, the J call TRBJ2-3; no definite D call. V was shortened by 5 bases and J by 4 bases, with 7 bases between the two germline ends. The CDR3 covers 12 residues. CDR1 MNHEY and CDR2 SVGAGI come from the germline V gene. DNA for the CDR3: TGTGCCAGCAGTCCCTACCCAGATACGCAGTATTTT. This sequence encodes CASSPYPDTQYF.

Regarding this clone: One junction end disagrees with the germline gene, perhaps due to a read error. V gene TRBV27 combines with J gene TRBJ2-6, with 7 bases matching TRBD2. Germline V gene lookup returns CDR1 MNHEY and CDR2 SMNVEV (reference sequence). The CDR3 is 12 amino acids. CDR3 bases: TGTGCCAGCAGTTCGGGGGGCAACGTCCTGACTTTC. This sequence encodes CASSSGGNVLTF. The complete variable domain, with remaining parts taken from reference TRBV27 and TRBJ2-6, reads EAQVTQNPRYLITVTGKKLTVTCSQNMNHEYMSWYRQDPGLGLRQIYYSMNVEVTDKGDVPEGYKVSRKEKRNFPLILESPSPNQTSLYFCASSSGGNVLTFGAGSRLTVL.

The chain is built from TRBV28 and TRBJ2-4; TRBD1 aligns across 7 bases. The germline CDR1 and CDR2 sequences are MDHEN and SYDVKM. The CDR3 is made up of 15 amino acids. J was trimmed by 7 bases and V by 3 bases; bases with no gene match: 9. The CDR3 protein is CASSFLGVQGNIQYF. In nucleotides, the CDR3 is TGTGCCAGCAGTTTCCTAGGCGTACAGGGGAACATTCAGTACTTC.